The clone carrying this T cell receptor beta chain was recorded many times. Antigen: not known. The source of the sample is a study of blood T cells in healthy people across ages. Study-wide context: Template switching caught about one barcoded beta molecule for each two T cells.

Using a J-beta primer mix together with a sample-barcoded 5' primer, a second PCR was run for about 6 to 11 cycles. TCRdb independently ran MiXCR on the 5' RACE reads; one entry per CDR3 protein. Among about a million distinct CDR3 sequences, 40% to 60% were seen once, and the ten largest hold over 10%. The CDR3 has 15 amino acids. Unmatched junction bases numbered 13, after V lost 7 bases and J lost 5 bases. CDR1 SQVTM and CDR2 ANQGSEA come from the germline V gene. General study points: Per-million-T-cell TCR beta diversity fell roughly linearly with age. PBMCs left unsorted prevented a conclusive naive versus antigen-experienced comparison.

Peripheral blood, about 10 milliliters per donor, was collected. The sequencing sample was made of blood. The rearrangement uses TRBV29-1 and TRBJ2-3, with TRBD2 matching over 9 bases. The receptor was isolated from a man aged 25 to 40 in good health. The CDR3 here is CSGKAGTSSGDTQYF. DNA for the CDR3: TGCAGCGGAAAAGCCGGGACTAGCTCCGGAGATACGCAGTATTTT.